These T cell receptor beta chains were read from a single sample in a study of vaccination effects on CD4 cells after COVID-19. Their antigens are not known. The repertoire was sequenced with immunoSEQ multiplex PCR; TCRdb's copy has only in-frame clones and lacks some. The table records around 21,000 clones, 60% to 80% of them present only once. Sequencing used CD4+ T cells from PBMCs cultured with HCoV-NL63 spike peptides, obtained before COVID-19 vaccination. These receptors were taken from a human donor who received a COVID-19 vaccine. Each CDR3 is given with its conserved first and last residue. Expanded clones are given a class, and other clones once, few, many or no size at all.

cdr3_aa v_call clone_size
CASSLGDLAKNIQYF TRBV7-9 -
CASSIDMNQGYETQYF TRBV19 -
CASSLVLAGTLTGELFF TRBV5-6 -
CAIRLDSGTTYEQYF TRBV10-3 -
CASSIDRGQKGVF TRBV5-1 few
CASSETGGSYEQYF TRBV6-1 -
CATSRRDEQFF TRBV27 -
CAISEGQGAIYEQYF TRBV10-3 -
CSASPSGGADTQYF TRBV20-1 few
CASSQAVSNTEAFF TRBV3-1/TRBV3-2 -
CASSPRTSYYEQFF TRBV13 -
CASSPGDRDGYTF TRBV28 -
CAWSKTPNTEAFF TRBV30 -
CASSPPSGRTYEQYF TRBV18 few
CASSQKQAYIGGNEQFF TRBV3-1/TRBV3-2 -
CASKPNFGTGAGNTIYF TRBV5-1 -
CASSLGGQGMRGELFF TRBV7-2 large
CASSEGTAYGYTF TRBV10-1 -
CASSHDGLVQFYNEQFF TRBV5-4 -
CASTGYSGGGYTF TRBV7-2 -
CASSQGMQGEKLFF TRBV4-1 -
CASSWSRDTNQPQHF TRBV5-5 -
CASSVATGVSNTEAFF TRBV9 -
CASSPRASGSLEAGELFF TRBV18 few
CASSRDLGGELFF TRBV14 -
CATGIQNSDEQFF TRBV24-1 -
CASSLTEGSYEQYF TRBV5-1 -